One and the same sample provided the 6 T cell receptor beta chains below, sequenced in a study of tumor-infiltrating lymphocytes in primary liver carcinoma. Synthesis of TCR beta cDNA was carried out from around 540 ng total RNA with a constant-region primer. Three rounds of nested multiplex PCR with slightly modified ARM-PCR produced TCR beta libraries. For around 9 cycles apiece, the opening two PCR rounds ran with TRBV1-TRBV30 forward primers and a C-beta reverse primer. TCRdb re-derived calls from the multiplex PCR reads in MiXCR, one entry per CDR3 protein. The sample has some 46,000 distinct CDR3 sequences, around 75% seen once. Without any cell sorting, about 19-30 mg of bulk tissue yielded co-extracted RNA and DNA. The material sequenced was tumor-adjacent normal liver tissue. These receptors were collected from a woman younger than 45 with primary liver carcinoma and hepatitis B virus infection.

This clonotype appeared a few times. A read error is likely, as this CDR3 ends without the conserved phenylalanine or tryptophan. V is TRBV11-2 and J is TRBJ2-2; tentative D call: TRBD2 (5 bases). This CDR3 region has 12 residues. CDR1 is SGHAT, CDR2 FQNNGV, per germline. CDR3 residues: CASGAEYGELFY. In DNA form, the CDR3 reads TGCGCCAGCGGCGCGGAGTACGGGGAGCTGTTTTAT.

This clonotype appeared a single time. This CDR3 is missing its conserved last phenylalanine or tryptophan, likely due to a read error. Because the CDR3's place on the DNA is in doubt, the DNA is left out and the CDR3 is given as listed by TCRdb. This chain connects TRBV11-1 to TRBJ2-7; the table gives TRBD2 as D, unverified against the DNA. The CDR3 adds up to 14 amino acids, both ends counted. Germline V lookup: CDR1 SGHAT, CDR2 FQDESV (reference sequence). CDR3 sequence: CASSLATAPYERYL.

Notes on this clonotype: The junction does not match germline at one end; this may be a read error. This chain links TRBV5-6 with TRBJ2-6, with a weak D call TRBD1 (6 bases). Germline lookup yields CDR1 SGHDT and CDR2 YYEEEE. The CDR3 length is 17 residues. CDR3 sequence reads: CTSSQDSSFCGANVLTF. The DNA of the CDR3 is TGTACCAGCAGCCAGGACAGCAGCTTCTGTGGGGCCAATGTCCTGACTTTC.

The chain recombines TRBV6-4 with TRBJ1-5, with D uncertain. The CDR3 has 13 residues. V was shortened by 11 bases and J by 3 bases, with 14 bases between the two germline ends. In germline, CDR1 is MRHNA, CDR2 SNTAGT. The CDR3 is CAGSDGTNQPQHF. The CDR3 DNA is TGTGCCGGTAGTGACGGAACCAATCAGCCCCAGCATTTT.

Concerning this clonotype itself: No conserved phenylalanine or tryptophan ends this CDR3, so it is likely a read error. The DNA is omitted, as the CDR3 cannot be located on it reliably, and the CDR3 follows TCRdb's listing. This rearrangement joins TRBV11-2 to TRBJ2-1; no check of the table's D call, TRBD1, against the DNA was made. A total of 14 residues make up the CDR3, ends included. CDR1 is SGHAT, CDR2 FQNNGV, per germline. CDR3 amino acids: CASSLGGTCNEQLL.

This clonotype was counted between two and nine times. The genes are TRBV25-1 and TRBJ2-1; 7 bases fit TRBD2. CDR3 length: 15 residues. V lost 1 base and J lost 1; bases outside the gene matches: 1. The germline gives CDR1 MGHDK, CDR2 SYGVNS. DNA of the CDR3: TGTGCCAGCAGTGAATGGGGGGGATCCTACAATGAGCAGTTCTTC. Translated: CASSEWGGSYNEQFF.